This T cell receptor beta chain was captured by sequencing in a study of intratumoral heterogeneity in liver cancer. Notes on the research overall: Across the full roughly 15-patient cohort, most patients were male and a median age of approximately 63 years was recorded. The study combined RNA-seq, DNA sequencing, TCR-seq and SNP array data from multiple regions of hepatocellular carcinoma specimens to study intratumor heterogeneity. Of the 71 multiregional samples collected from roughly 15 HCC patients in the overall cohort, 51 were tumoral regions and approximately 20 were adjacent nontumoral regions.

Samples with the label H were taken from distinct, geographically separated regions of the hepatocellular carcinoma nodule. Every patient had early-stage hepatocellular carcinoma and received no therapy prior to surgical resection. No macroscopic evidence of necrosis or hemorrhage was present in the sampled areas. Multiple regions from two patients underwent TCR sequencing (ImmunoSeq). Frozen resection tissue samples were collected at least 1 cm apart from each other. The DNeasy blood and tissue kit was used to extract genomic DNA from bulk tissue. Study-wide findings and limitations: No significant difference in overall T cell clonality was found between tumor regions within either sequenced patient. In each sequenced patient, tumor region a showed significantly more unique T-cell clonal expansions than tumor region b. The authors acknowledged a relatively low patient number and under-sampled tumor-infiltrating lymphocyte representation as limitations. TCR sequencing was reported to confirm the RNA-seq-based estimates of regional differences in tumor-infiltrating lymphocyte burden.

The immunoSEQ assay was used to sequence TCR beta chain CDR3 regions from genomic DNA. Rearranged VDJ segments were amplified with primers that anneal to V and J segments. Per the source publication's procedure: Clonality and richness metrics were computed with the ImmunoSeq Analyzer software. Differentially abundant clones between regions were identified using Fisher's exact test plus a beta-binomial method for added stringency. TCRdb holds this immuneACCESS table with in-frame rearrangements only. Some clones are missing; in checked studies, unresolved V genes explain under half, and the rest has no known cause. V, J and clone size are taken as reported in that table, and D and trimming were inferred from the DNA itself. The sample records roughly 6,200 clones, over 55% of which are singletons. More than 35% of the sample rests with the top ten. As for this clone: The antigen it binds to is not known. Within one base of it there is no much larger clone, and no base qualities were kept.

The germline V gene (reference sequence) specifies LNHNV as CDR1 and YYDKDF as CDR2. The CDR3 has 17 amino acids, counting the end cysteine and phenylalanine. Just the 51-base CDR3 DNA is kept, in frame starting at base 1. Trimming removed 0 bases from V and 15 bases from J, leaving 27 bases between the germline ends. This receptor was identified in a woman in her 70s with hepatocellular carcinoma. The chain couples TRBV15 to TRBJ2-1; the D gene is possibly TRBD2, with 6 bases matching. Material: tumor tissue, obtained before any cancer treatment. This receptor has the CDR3 CATSRDRGGTGPENPFF. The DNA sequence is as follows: TGTGCCACCAGCAGAGATCGTGGGGGGACTGGACCAGAAAATCCGTTCTTC.